The TCR beta chain under discussion was sequenced for a study of blood T cell repertoires in COVID-19. Whole-study context: Both acute and convalescent COVID-19 samples were obtained from the United States, Italy and Spain.

CDR3 length: 14 amino acids. Germline CDR1 reads SGHTA; CDR2 reads FQGTGA. The ends lost 4 bases at V and 5 bases at J; junction bases unmatched: 4. TCRdb keeps only in-frame clones here, not all; method: immunoSEQ multiplex PCR. The data contain tens of thousands of clones, about 86% of them seen just once; the ten biggest clones take up over 15%. The specimen was peripheral blood. This TCR came from a woman aged 60 to 75 with acute or convalescent COVID-19. The chain is built from TRBV7-3 and TRBJ2-5; TRBD1 matches 10 bases. Here the CDR3 DNA reads TGTGCCAGCAGCTACGGGACAGGGGTTGAGACCCAGTACTTC. It encodes CASSYGTGVETQYF. The full variable domain, completed using reference TRBV7-3 and TRBJ2-5, is GAGVSQTPSNKVTEKGKYVELRCDPISGHTALYWYRQSLGQGPEFLIYFQGTGAADDSGLPNDRFFAVRPEGSVSTLKIQRTERGDSAVYLCASSYGTGVETQYFGPGTRLLVL.